This passage covers 30 T cell receptor beta chains from one sample sequenced in a study of blood T cell repertoires in COVID-19. Using immunoSEQ multiplex PCR, the repertoire was profiled, and TCRdb retains in-frame clones only, with some absent. The data hold 300,000 to 400,000 clones, with roughly 90% observed a single time. Sequencing was carried out using PBMCs or T cells enriched from blood (not recorded which). The receptors were sampled from a man aged 60 to 69 who had recovered from COVID-19.

This chain joins TRBV7-9 and TRBJ2-1; weak D call: TRBD2 (5 bases). The V and J ends lost 1 base and 2 bases respectively, with 12 bases between them. CDR1 is SEHNR and CDR2 is FQNEAQ in the germline V gene (reference sequence). The CDR3 extends over 16 amino acids. CDR3 loop: CASSLVRGNPYNEQFF. Here the CDR3 DNA reads TGTGCCAGCAGCTTAGTTCGGGGTAACCCCTACAATGAGCAGTTCTTC.

V is TRBV6-5 and J is TRBJ1-5; TRBD1 is a possible D gene (5 bases). V gave up 0 bases and J gave up 4 bases, with 10 bases separating them. This CDR3 comprises 15 residues. Germline-derived CDR1 and CDR2 are MNHEY and SVGAGI. This chain's CDR3 is CASSYSTEPNQPQHF. The CDR3 DNA is TGTGCCAGCAGTTACTCGACAGAACCTAATCAGCCCCAGCATTTT.

The J gene is TRBJ2-7, the V gene TRBV5-5; D possibly corresponds to TRBD1 (5 bases). The germline gives CDR1 SGHKS, CDR2 YYEKEE (reference sequence). The CDR3 consists of 13 residues. Trimming removed 2 bases from V and 2 bases from J, with 8 bases in between. This CDR3 is CASSFTGAYEQYF. The CDR3 nucleotides are TGTGCCAGCAGCTTTACAGGAGCCTACGAGCAGTACTTC.

This sequence joins TRBV7-2 and TRBJ2-5; possible D gene TRBD1, 5 bases. Germline V gene lookup returns CDR1 SGHTA and CDR2 FQGNSA. Between the trimmed V and J ends, which lost 3 bases and 4 bases, there was a span of 9 bases. CDR3 length: 13 residues. The CDR3 DNA reads TGTGCCAGCAGCTTTACAGGAAGAGAGACCCAGTACTTC. It is translated as CASSFTGRETQYF.

The chain employs TRBV6-5 and TRBJ2-1, with 9 nucleotides matching TRBD2. V was pared by 7 bases and J by 14 bases, with 6 bases of the junction left unmatched. This CDR3 contains 11 residues. Germline CDR1 is MNHEY and CDR2 is SVGAGI. CDR3 nucleotides: TGTGCCAGCAAGGGCGGGAGGGTTGAGTTCTTC. Its protein is CASKGGRVEFF.

The V call is TRBV25-1, the J call TRBJ1-1; D unclear. Trimming took off 1 base at V and 1 base at J, with 4 bases between the two ends. The CDR3 totals 13 residues. The germline gives CDR1 MGHDK, CDR2 SYGVNS. CDR3: CASSELRNTEAFF. The CDR3, as DNA: TGTGCCAGCAGTGAATTGCGGAACACTGAAGCTTTCTTT.

The chain recombines TRBV7-9 with TRBJ1-4; 9 nucleotides match TRBD1. With V trimmed by 7 bases and J by 7 bases, 4 bases remained unmatched. CDR1 and CDR2 from the germline V gene are SEHNR and FQNEAQ (reference sequence). The CDR3 consists of 13 residues. The CDR3 DNA sequence: TGTGCCAGCACGACAGGGGGAGGTGAAAAACTGTTTTTT. Protein product: CASTTGGGEKLFF.

The V and J genes are TRBV19 and TRBJ2-3; D possibly corresponds to TRBD1 (5 bases). The CDR3 has 13 amino acids. In germline, CDR1 is LNHDA, CDR2 SQIVND (reference sequence). Trimming cost V 5 bases and J 6 bases, with 12 bases left between them. CDR3 loop: CASSVTVKDTQYF. Here the CDR3 DNA reads TGTGCCAGTAGTGTGACAGTAAAGGATACGCAGTATTTT.

The CDR3 DNA reads as TGTGCCACCAGTGCCTCGACAGGGGCTGGAAACACCATATATTTT. Its protein product is CATSASTGAGNTIYF. The chain joins TRBV24-1 to TRBJ1-3, with 8 bases fitting TRBD1. The CDR3 covers 15 residues. J lost 2 bases, V lost 5 bases, and 4 bases had no gene match. Germline CDR1 KGHDR, CDR2 SFDVKD.

This clone has only one observation. The V call is TRBV7-9, the J call TRBJ1-1; 7 positions match TRBD1. Unmatched junction bases numbered 10, after V lost 5 bases and J lost 4 bases. Germline V CDR1 and CDR2: SEHNR, FQNEAQ (reference sequence). The CDR3 loop spans 15 amino acids. The DNA of the CDR3 is TGTGCCAGCAGCGAATCCGGGACAGCCGGCACTGAAGCTTTCTTT. Protein product: CASSESGTAGTEAFF.

This chain's CDR3 is CAWSAGGTIYF. CDR3 DNA sequence: TGTGCCTGGAGTGCCGGGGGGACCATATATTTT. The chain joins TRBV30 to TRBJ1-3; D is possibly TRBD1 (5 bases). Germline values: CDR1 GTSNPN, CDR2 SVGIG (reference sequence). With 1 base removed from V and 10 bases from J, the gap between germline ends came to 8 bases. The CDR3 runs 11 residues.

V and J are TRBV19 and TRBJ2-2; D is perhaps TRBD1 (6 bases). Trimming stripped 4 bases from V and 6 bases from J, with 24 bases between. From germline, CDR1 is LNHDA and CDR2 SQIVND (reference sequence). This CDR3 has 18 amino acids. The CDR3 region is CASSKTRQARPDAGELFF. In nucleotides, the CDR3 is TGTGCCAGTAGTAAGACTCGACAGGCCCGGCCCGACGCCGGGGAGCTGTTTTTT.

The chain carries TRBV5-1 and TRBJ2-3; D uncertain. The V end was cut by 0 bases, the J end by 6 bases, with 5 bases between. This CDR3 is built from 12 residues. Per the germline V gene, CDR1 is SGHRS and CDR2 is YFSETQ. The CDR3 DNA follows: TGCGCCAGCAGCTTGGGAGCGGATACGCAGTATTTT. Amino acids: CASSLGADTQYF.

The chain has TRBV29-1 and TRBJ1-1, with a tentative D call TRBD1 (5 bases). The CDR3 consists of 14 residues. The V gene's germline CDR1 is SQVTM and CDR2 ANQGSEA. Trimming stripped 7 bases from V and 6 bases from J, with 21 bases between. The chain's CDR3 is CSDRGGTAGSEAFF. The DNA of the CDR3 is TGCAGCGATCGCGGCGGGACCGCAGGGTCTGAAGCTTTCTTT. Variable domain in full (rest from reference TRBV29-1 and TRBJ1-1): SAVISQKPSRDICQRGTSLTIQCQVDSQVTMMFWYRQQPGQSLTLIATANQGSEATYESGFVIDKFPISRPNLTFSTLTVSNMSPEDSSIYLCSDRGGTAGSEAFFGQGTRLTVV.

This clone was observed a single time. This rearrangement joins TRBV19 to TRBJ1-2; 7 bases are shared with TRBD1. CDR1 is LNHDA and CDR2 is SQIVND in the germline V gene (reference sequence). This CDR3 has 13 amino acids. Germline trimming cut 2 bases from V and 6 bases from J; bases unmatched to any gene: 3. The CDR3 nucleotides are TGTGCCAGTAGTATAACACAGGGGAATGGCTACACCTTC. This gives the protein CASSITQGNGYTF.

Of note for this clone: Other DNA sequences in the same sample also yield this CDR3. The gene calls are TRBV6-5 and TRBJ2-1, with TRBD2 identical over 10 bases. Looked up from germline, CDR1 is MNHEY and CDR2 is SVGAGI. CDR3 length: 15 amino acids. J gave up 0 bases and V 5 bases, and 1 base lay outside the gene matches. The CDR3, as DNA: TGTGCCAGCAGTACTAGCGGGACCTCCTACAATGAGCAGTTCTTC. Protein: CASSTSGTSYNEQFF.

The chain is built from TRBV15 and TRBJ2-5, with 10 nucleotides matching TRBD2. The CDR3 has 19 amino acids. Trimming took 3 bases from V and 0 from J; bases not matched to a gene: 13. The germline gives CDR1 LNHNV, CDR2 YYDKDF (reference sequence). The CDR3 protein is CATSSKNIRSGGYQETQYF. The CDR3, as DNA: TGTGCCACCAGCAGCAAAAATATACGTAGCGGGGGGTACCAAGAGACCCAGTACTTC.

The chain employs TRBV14 and TRBJ1-1; D may be TRBD1 (5 bases). V was shortened by 4 bases and J by 1 base, with 10 bases between the two germline ends. CDR1 and CDR2 from the germline V gene are SGHDN and FVKESK. This CDR3 is built from 14 residues. DNA for the CDR3: TGTGCCAGCAGCCCCGGACATCCGAACACTGAAGCTTTCTTT. Translation gives CASSPGHPNTEAFF.

J is TRBJ2-7 and V is TRBV2, with TRBD1 matching 9 bases. CDR3 length: 15 amino acids. Germline trimming cut 7 bases from V and 2 bases from J; bases unmatched to any gene: 9. Per the germline V gene, CDR1 is SNHLY and CDR2 is FYNNEI. CDR3 bases: TGTGCCAGCATTGCCGGGACAGGGTACCCCTACGAGCAGTACTTC. Its translation is CASIAGTGYPYEQYF.

The CDR3: CSLLWGAEQFF. CDR3 coding DNA: TGCAGCCTCCTTTGGGGAGCTGAGCAGTTCTTC. The chain combines TRBV29-1 with TRBJ2-1; tentatively, D is TRBD2 (5 bases). The CDR3 spans 11 residues. Trimming shortened V by 8 bases and J by 9 bases, and 14 bases separated the two germline ends. Germline V gives CDR1 SQVTM, CDR2 ANQGSEA.

The chain employs TRBV4-1 and TRBJ1-2; D gene uncertain. Germline CDR1 is MGHRA and CDR2 is YSYEKL. Trimming stripped 3 bases from V and 10 bases from J, with 9 bases between. The CDR3 runs 11 residues. CDR3 sequence reads: CASSHQEDYTF. The CDR3 DNA is TGCGCCAGCAGCCACCAGGAAGACTACACCTTC.

This clone was counted once. The chain uses TRBV19 and TRBJ2-7; 8 nucleotides line up with TRBD1. V shed 5 bases, J shed 3 bases, and the junction held 6 bases outside the gene matches. The V gene's germline CDR1 is LNHDA and CDR2 SQIVND (reference sequence). The CDR3 is 14 residues long. The CDR3: CASSRTGLNYEQYF. CDR3 sequence (DNA): TGTGCCAGTAGTCGGACAGGGCTAAACTACGAGCAGTACTTC.

The CDR3 DNA follows: TGTGCCATCAGCGGGAAGGGGGCGAATGAGCAGTTCTTC. This sequence encodes CAISGKGANEQFF. The chain uses TRBV10-3 and TRBJ2-1, with 7 bases identical to TRBD1. From germline, CDR1 is ENHRY and CDR2 SYGVKD. Losses at the gene ends were 6 bases for V and 7 bases for J; bases not matched to a gene: 6. The CDR3 is 13 residues long.

The J gene is TRBJ1-1, the V gene TRBV21-1; TRBD1, the table's D call, was not compared with the DNA. TRBV21-1 is a pseudogene. The CDR3 is 13 amino acids. The CDR3 DNA sequence: TGTGCCAGCAGCGCGCGACAGAACACTGAAGCTTTCTTT. It codes for CASSARQNTEAFF.

This clone was counted a single time. The gene calls are TRBV19 and TRBJ1-5; 8 positions match TRBD1. Germline trimming cut 6 bases from V and 5 bases from J; bases unmatched to any gene: 12. Germline V gene lookup returns CDR1 LNHDA and CDR2 SQIVND (reference sequence). CDR3 length equals 16 residues. In DNA form, the CDR3 reads TGTGCCAGTAGCTCAATCGACAGGGGAAATCATCAGCCCCAGCATTTT. Protein: CASSSIDRGNHQPQHF.

This clone was seen once. The CDR3 DNA is TGTGCCTGGAGTCCGGGACTTAGCAATCAGCCCCAGCATTTT. This encodes CAWSPGLSNQPQHF. V gene TRBV30 combines with J gene TRBJ1-5; possibly TRBD1 for D (5 bases). Germline lookup yields CDR1 GTSNPN and CDR2 SVGIG (reference sequence). The CDR3 is made up of 14 amino acids. V was pared by 2 bases and J by 0 bases, with 8 bases between.

This chain uses TRBV12-5 with TRBJ2-1, with TRBD2 matching 8 bases. V lost 6 bases to trimming and J lost 4 bases; unmatched junction nucleotides: 14. There are 17 residues in the CDR3. The V gene's germline CDR1 is LGHNT and CDR2 FRNRAP. As DNA, the CDR3 is TGTGCTAGTGGCAAGACGGCCAGCGGGAGCCCATACAATGAGCAGTTCTTC. This encodes CASGKTASGSPYNEQFF.

J is TRBJ2-3 and V is TRBV7-2; maybe TRBD1 (5 bases). This CDR3 contains 14 residues. V lost 7 bases, J lost 6 bases, and 17 bases lay in between. CDR1 is SGHTA, CDR2 FQGNSA, per germline. The CDR3 loop is CASTTGQVGDTQYF. The DNA of the CDR3 is TGTGCCAGCACCACAGGCCAGGTCGGGGATACGCAGTATTTT.

CDR3: CASSGSGGAGDTQYF. CDR3 nucleotides: TGTGCCAGCAGTGGTTCAGGGGGCGCCGGAGATACGCAGTATTTT. The chain links TRBV2 to TRBJ2-3, with TRBD1 identical over 8 bases. V was pared by 4 bases and J by 5 bases, with 8 bases of the junction left unmatched. CDR1 and CDR2 (germline): SNHLY, FYNNEI. The CDR3 runs to 15 residues.

This clone was recorded once. The V call is TRBV27, the J call TRBJ2-5; 8 nucleotides align to TRBD2. The germline CDR1 and CDR2 sequences are MNHEY and SMNVEV (reference sequence). Trimming took 11 bases from V and 5 from J; bases not matched to a gene: 4. The CDR3 is made up of 11 amino acids. The CDR3 region has the DNA TGTGCCTGCGGGGGGCGGGAGACCCAGTACTTC. Protein product: CACGGRETQYF.